The present entry profiles one T cell receptor beta chain with its context. Its antigen is still unknown. The data were obtained in a study of PD-1 blockade in classical Hodgkin lymphoma. About the research overall: The study gave patients nivolumab 3 mg/kg intravenously every 2 weeks.

The table came from immunoSEQ multiplex PCR; TCRdb's copy has only in-frame clones and leaves some out. The sample includes some 25,000 clones, around 73% of them seen just once. Relapse was seen in all patients after autologous stem cell transplantation, and brentuximab vedotin exposure was variable. Trimming cost V 0 bases and J 2 bases, with 16 bases left between them. Germline CDR1 is LGHNA and CDR2 is YNFKEQ. The CDR3 totals 17 residues. Findings and limits, study-wide: With CD4+ cells, TCR diversity rose significantly by C4D1, but not with CD8+ cells. Those achieving complete response showed baseline diversity like newly diagnosed patients. Baseline TCR diversity was reportedly lower in newly diagnosed patients than in healthy donors. It was reported as lower still in relapsed/refractory patients.

The rearrangement joins TRBV4-2 to TRBJ1-1; D remains ambiguous. The sequence was collected from a human donor with classical Hodgkin lymphoma. The source was peripheral blood mononuclear cells (PBMCs), collected before the second cycle of nivolumab. In nucleotides, the CDR3 is TGTGCCAGCAGCCAAGAAACCGGACGCGAGCCCAACACTGAAGCTTTCTTT. It translates to CASSQETGREPNTEAFF.